This passage covers 28 T cell receptor beta chains from one sample sequenced in a study of T-cell memory formation after mild COVID-19. TCRdb analysed the 5' RACE reads with MiXCR anew, one entry per CDR3 protein. The profile shows fewer than 350,000 distinct CDR3 sequences, approximately 15% of them singletons. Sequencing used PBMCs or a T cell subset sorted from them (not recorded which). Source of these receptors: a man between 18 and 29 years old who had mild COVID-19 (a few samples of this study predate the infection). Cell type and time point are not known.

This clonotype has just a few counts. J is TRBJ2-4 and V is TRBV2, with 9 bases aligning to TRBD1. Losses at the gene ends were 4 bases for V and 5 bases for J; bases not matched to a gene: 6. Germline assignment: CDR1 SNHLY and CDR2 FYNNEI. This CDR3 comprises 15 residues. CDR3 nucleotide sequence: TGTGCCAGCAGTGGGGACTGGGACAGGGAAAACATTCAGTACTTC. It yields the protein CASSGDWDRENIQYF.

This clonotype was seen more than once but under ten times. The gene calls are TRBV20-1 and TRBJ1-1; D call uncertain. The V and J ends lost 5 bases and 1 base respectively, with 8 bases between them. Germline V gene lookup returns CDR1 DFQATT and CDR2 SNEGSKA (reference sequence). There are 12 residues in the CDR3. Here the CDR3 reads CSAAPGNTEAFF. The CDR3 DNA is TGCAGTGCTGCCCCAGGGAACACTGAAGCTTTCTTT.

CDR3 DNA: TGTGCCAGCAGCTTAGCGCGTGCCAGCGCCTACGAGCAGTACTTC. This sequence encodes CASSLARASAYEQYF. The rearrangement joins TRBV7-2 to TRBJ2-7; D remains ambiguous. The CDR3 contains 15 residues. V lost 0 bases and J lost 2, with 11 bases in between. Germline-derived CDR1 and CDR2 are SGHTA and FQGNSA. The full variable domain, its missing parts supplied by reference TRBV7-2 and TRBJ2-7, is GAGVSQSPSNKVTEKGKDVELRCDPISGHTALYWYRQSLGQGLEFLIYFQGNSAPDKSGLPSDRFSAERTGGSVSTLTIQRTQQEDSAVYLCASSLARASAYEQYFGPGTRLTVT.

This clonotype was seen a few times. The CDR3 DNA sequence: TGCGCCAGCAGCTTGCCAGCGTCAGAGACCCAGTACTTC. Protein product: CASSLPASETQYF. V gene TRBV5-1 combines with J gene TRBJ2-5; D gene unclear. Trimming cost V 1 base and J 4 bases, with 8 bases left between them. This CDR3 has 13 residues. Germline values: CDR1 SGHRS, CDR2 YFSETQ.

V and J are TRBV27 and TRBJ2-5; 8 bases align to TRBD1. The CDR3 is 17 residues long. The germline V gene has CDR1 MNHEY and CDR2 SMNVEV (reference sequence). The V segment lost 6 bases and the J segment 4 bases; nucleotides outside the gene matches: 16. CDR3 nucleotides: TGTGCCAGCAGCCCCGTCTCGGACAGGGTGGTTTTAGAGACCCAGTACTTC. This sequence encodes CASSPVSDRVVLETQYF.

The chain is built from TRBV21-1 and TRBJ2-4; TRBD1 was called by the table and not checked on the DNA. TRBV21-1 is noted as a pseudogene. The CDR3 spans 17 residues. As DNA, the CDR3 is TGTGCCAGCAGCAAAGCGGCAGGGGCTCTAGCCAAAAACATTCAGTACTTC. This encodes CASSKAAGALAKNIQYF.

J is TRBJ1-1 and V is TRBV6-5; D gene uncertain. Germline lookup yields CDR1 MNHEY and CDR2 SVGAGI. V shed 0 bases and J shed 5 bases, with 13 bases lying between them. The CDR3 is 15 amino acids. This CDR3 is CASSYSSGRRTEAFF. CDR3 nucleotide sequence: TGTGCCAGCAGTTACTCGAGCGGGCGGAGGACTGAAGCTTTCTTT.

The sample holds one count of this clonotype. The rearrangement links TRBV11-1 to TRBJ2-7; 9 bases line up with TRBD1. This CDR3 spans 15 amino acids. CDR1 and CDR2 (germline): SGHAT, FQDESV (reference sequence). J gave up 3 bases and V 5 bases, and 8 bases lay outside the gene matches. CDR3 residues: CASSARGQGFYEQYF. CDR3 sequence (DNA): TGTGCCAGCAGCGCCCGGGGACAGGGTTTCTACGAGCAGTACTTC.

J is TRBJ1-2 and V is TRBV4-1; maybe TRBD1 (6 bases). Between the trimmed V and J ends, which lost 0 bases and 8 bases, there was a span of 16 bases. The CDR3 has 15 amino acids. Germline V gives CDR1 MGHRA, CDR2 YSYEKL. CDR3 nucleotides: TGCGCCAGCAGCCAAGACCGGAACAGGGTCGGGGGCTACACCTTC. This encodes CASSQDRNRVGGYTF.

A few counts support this clonotype. The gene calls are TRBV29-1 and TRBJ2-1; possible D gene TRBD2, 7 bases. The ends were cut back, 6 bases at V and 7 bases at J, with 16 bases in the middle. Germline CDR1 is SQVTM and CDR2 is ANQGSEA. This CDR3 has 13 residues. CDR3 DNA sequence: TGCAGCGTCCAAGGGGGGGGTCGAAATGAGCAGTTCTTC. It translates to CSVQGGGRNEQFF.

The rearrangement uses TRBV7-9 and TRBJ2-6; weak D call: TRBD2 (5 bases). Trimming removed 5 bases at V and 4 bases at J, with 15 bases between. Germline-derived CDR1 and CDR2 are SEHNR and FQNEAQ (reference sequence). This CDR3 is built from 16 residues. The CDR3 here is CASSTLRGMGANVLTF. In nucleotides, the CDR3 is TGTGCCAGCAGCACCCTCAGAGGGATGGGGGCCAACGTCCTGACTTTC.

This clonotype was seen more than once but under ten times. The rearrangement joins TRBV5-6 to TRBJ1-1, with a possible D match to TRBD1 (6 bases). CDR1 and CDR2 from the germline V gene are SGHDT and YYEEEE. The CDR3 is made up of 13 amino acids. The ends were cut back, 1 base at V and 5 bases at J, with 9 bases in the middle. The CDR3 DNA sequence: TGTGCCAGCAGCTTGCACAGGGCGACTGAAGCTTTCTTT. The encoded protein is CASSLHRATEAFF.

In its sample, this clonotype was seen a few times. V is TRBV7-9 and J is TRBJ2-2, with 11 bases aligning to TRBD2. CDR3 length: 16 residues. The V gene end was trimmed by 5 bases and the J gene end by 0 bases; junction bases not matched to a gene: 2. Germline V gene sequence: CDR1 SEHNR, CDR2 FQNEAQ (reference sequence). The CDR3, as DNA: TGTGCCAGCAGCCTGACTAGCGGGGCGAACACCGGGGAGCTGTTTTTT. Protein product: CASSLTSGANTGELFF.

The rearrangement joins TRBV24-1 to TRBJ2-2; no clear D. CDR1 is KGHDR, CDR2 SFDVKD, per germline. Between the trimmed V and J ends, which lost 1 base and 1 base, there was a span of 6 bases. CDR3 length: 15 residues. CDR3 nucleotide sequence: TGTGCCACCAGTGATTTCGGCAGGAACACCGGGGAGCTGTTTTTT. Amino acid sequence: CATSDFGRNTGELFF.

The sample holds a few counts of this clonotype. The chain uses TRBV7-3 and TRBJ1-2; TRBD1 matches 7 bases. The CDR3 covers 15 residues. V shed 1 base, J shed 2 bases, and the junction held 4 bases outside the gene matches. The germline gives CDR1 SGHTA, CDR2 FQGTGA. The CDR3 DNA reads as TGTGCCAGCAGCTTAAGAGGGGACAGCAACTATGGCTACACCTTC. Encoded protein: CASSLRGDSNYGYTF.

This clonotype was found a few times. The chain employs TRBV7-6 and TRBJ1-2; tentative D call: TRBD1 (6 bases). V gave up 7 bases and J gave up 7 bases, with 19 bases separating them. This CDR3 is 14 amino acids long. CDR1 and CDR2 from the germline V gene are SGHVS and FNYEAQ. For the CDR3, the DNA is TGTGCCAGCACCCCCGTAGGGGGATGGAGTGGCTACACCTTC. Translation: CASTPVGGWSGYTF.

This clonotype was observed a few times. This chain links TRBV27 with TRBJ2-3; a possible D gene is TRBD1 (6 bases). CDR3 size: 15 residues. The V and J ends lost 5 bases and 4 bases respectively, with 16 bases between them. The germline V gene encodes CDR1 MNHEY and CDR2 SMNVEV (reference sequence). This CDR3 is CASSPRAGVPDTQYF. CDR3 in DNA: TGTGCCAGCAGTCCCCGGGCAGGGGTTCCAGATACGCAGTATTTT.

In this sample, this clonotype turned up many times. The chain combines TRBV7-8 with TRBJ2-5; D is perhaps TRBD1 or TRBD2 (5 bases each). Germline values: CDR1 SGHVS, CDR2 FQNEAQ. The length of the CDR3 is 14 residues. V dropped 6 bases and J dropped 6 bases, with 17 bases sitting between them. As DNA, the CDR3 is TGTGCCAGCAGTTCACCGGGGCTCAAGAAGACCCAGTACTTC. Its translation: CASSSPGLKKTQYF.

The chain is built from TRBV12-3 or TRBV12-4 and TRBJ1-1; weak D call: TRBD1 (5 bases). Trimming left V 7 bases short and J 3 bases short, with 12 bases between. This CDR3 contains 13 residues. The CDR3 nucleotides are TGTGCCAGCACCTGGGGGGGGTACACTGAAGCTTTCTTT. Translated: CASTWGGYTEAFF.

This clonotype appeared a few times. J is TRBJ2-2 and V is TRBV3-1; D is unclear. The germline V gene has CDR1 LGHDT and CDR2 YNNKEL (reference sequence). This CDR3 contains 16 residues. The V end lost 0 bases, the J end lost 2 bases, and 10 bases lay between the germline ends. CDR3: CASSQEDVGNTGELFF. CDR3 nucleotides: TGTGCCAGCAGCCAAGAGGACGTCGGTAACACCGGGGAGCTGTTTTTT. Supplemented by reference TRBV3-1 and TRBJ2-2, the full variable domain reads DTAVSQTPKYLVTQMGNDKSIKCEQNLGHDTMYWYKQDSKKFLKIMFSYNNKELIINETVPNRFSPKSPDKAHLNLHINSLELGDSAVYFCASSQEDVGNTGELFFGEGSRLTVL.

This clonotype was observed a few times. The chain couples TRBV6-5 to TRBJ2-1; D not resolved. Trimming shortened V by 4 bases and J by 4 bases, and 23 bases separated the two germline ends. The CDR3 runs 18 residues. Looked up from germline, CDR1 is MNHEY and CDR2 is SVGAGI. CDR3 nucleotide sequence: TGTGCCAGCAGTTTCTACGGAAGCTCACACAATTCATACAATGAGCAGTTCTTC. Translating it yields CASSFYGSSHNSYNEQFF.

The J gene is TRBJ2-5, the V gene TRBV12-3 or TRBV12-4; 9 bases line up with TRBD1. Trimming cost V 5 bases and J 5 bases; bases outside gene matches: 6. The CDR3 has 14 residues. The CDR3 region has the DNA TGTGCCAGCAGTGTACAGGGGGCGAAGGAGACCCAGTACTTC. This codes for CASSVQGAKETQYF.

This clonotype appeared a few times. The chain has TRBV20-1 and TRBJ2-7, with 8 nucleotides matching TRBD2. V shed 6 bases and J 2 bases; nucleotides not matched to a gene: 6. In germline, CDR1 is DFQATT, CDR2 SNEGSKA (reference sequence). This CDR3 has 13 residues. For the CDR3, the DNA is TGCAGTGCCCGGGGACTAGTGGCCTACGAGCAGTACTTC. This gives the protein CSARGLVAYEQYF.

At least ten counts were recorded for this clonotype. This chain joins TRBV29-1 and TRBJ2-1, with D unclear. Germline CDR1 reads SQVTM; CDR2 reads ANQGSEA. Trimming removed 2 bases from V and 4 bases from J, with 3 bases in between. This CDR3 comprises 11 residues. CDR3 sequence (DNA): TGCAGCGTTGAAAGGTACAATGAGCAGTTCTTC. Amino acid sequence: CSVERYNEQFF.

The V call is TRBV21-1, the J call TRBJ1-2; TRBD1 is the table's D call and was not checked against the DNA. TRBV21-1 is assigned pseudogene status. The CDR3 extends over 14 amino acids. The CDR3 protein is CASSKNEGDPGYTF. DNA of the CDR3: TGTGCCAGCAGCAAGAACGAGGGGGACCCGGGCTACACCTTC.

This clonotype was observed a few times. V is TRBV5-1 and J is TRBJ2-5, with a tentative D call TRBD2 (5 bases). The ends were cut back, 2 bases at V and 5 bases at J, with 19 bases in the middle. This CDR3 has 16 residues. CDR1 is SGHRS and CDR2 is YFSETQ in the germline V gene. CDR3 region: CASSFPGEPFGETQYF. The CDR3 nucleotides are TGCGCCAGCAGCTTTCCTGGGGAGCCCTTTGGGGAGACCCAGTACTTC.

This clonotype was seen more than once but under ten times. This chain joins TRBV7-2 and TRBJ2-1; D remains unclear. The length of the CDR3 is 14 residues. V shed 5 bases and J shed 7 bases, with 15 bases lying between them. Germline V lookup: CDR1 SGHTA, CDR2 FQGNSA. The CDR3 here is CASSPRASHNEQFF. CDR3 nucleotide sequence: TGTGCCAGCAGCCCCCGCGCCTCTCATAATGAGCAGTTCTTC.

This chain links TRBV12-3 or TRBV12-4 with TRBJ2-5, with 7 bases lining up with TRBD1. V was clipped by 6 bases and J by 0 bases; unmatched bases: 7. The CDR3 has 15 residues. The CDR3 protein is CASRADRPNQETQYF. CDR3 nucleotides: TGTGCCAGCAGAGCGGACAGGCCCAACCAAGAGACCCAGTACTTC.